What follows are 12 T cell receptor beta chains derived from one specimen sequenced in a study of T cell responses to AZD1222 COVID-19 vaccine. Repertoires were generated with immunoSEQ multiplex PCR, while TCRdb's copy carries only in-frame clones and drops some. The table shows some 150,000 clones, with 80% to 95% occurring only once. Sample: peripheral blood, taken 28 days after the second AZD1222 dose. Every receptor here comes from an adult who received the AZD1222 COVID-19 vaccine.

This clone was counted a single time. The chain is built from TRBV7-2 and TRBJ1-5, with no clear D. The CDR3 length is 15 residues. Germline CDR1 reads SGHTA; CDR2 reads FQGNSA. V was cut by 2 bases and J by 1 base, with 9 bases left in between. The CDR3 region has the DNA TGTGCCAGCAGCTTACAAGACTGGAGCAATCAGCCCCAGCATTTT. Translated, it gives CASSLQDWSNQPQHF.

The chain joins TRBV18 to TRBJ1-3, with unresolved D. V was clipped by 3 bases and J by 6 bases, with 15 bases between them. Germline V lookup: CDR1 KGHSH, CDR2 LQKENI. There are 15 residues in the CDR3. CDR3 protein: CASSPSAGGENTIYF. The DNA for the CDR3 is TGTGCCAGCTCACCCTCGGCAGGCGGCGAAAACACCATATATTTT. Variable domain in full (rest from reference TRBV18 and TRBJ1-3): NAGVMQNPRHLVRRRGQEARLRCSPMKGHSHVYWYRQLPEEGLKFMVYLQKENIIDESGMPKERFSAEFPKEGPSILRIQQVVRGDSAAYFCASSPSAGGENTIYFGEGSWLTVV.

This clone was observed a single time. This rearrangement joins TRBV5-1 to TRBJ1-1; no clear D gene. V dropped 6 bases and J dropped 1 base, with 13 bases sitting between them. The CDR3 contains 14 residues. Germline assignment: CDR1 SGHRS and CDR2 YFSETQ. The CDR3 region has the DNA TGCGCCAGCAACACAGTTGAGGGGAACACTGAAGCTTTCTTT. It encodes CASNTVEGNTEAFF.

The chain carries TRBV28 and TRBJ1-5; D is unresolved. Germline V gene lookup returns CDR1 MDHEN and CDR2 SYDVKM. CDR3 length equals 12 residues. V was trimmed by 5 bases and J by 8 bases, leaving 10 bases between them. The CDR3 loop reads CASSPLSEPQHF. The CDR3 nucleotides read TGTGCCAGCAGTCCACTCTCTGAGCCCCAGCATTTT.

J is TRBJ1-2 and V is TRBV15, with TRBD1 matching over 8 bases. The CDR3 sequence is 15 residues long. Germline values: CDR1 LNHNV, CDR2 YYDKDF (reference sequence). The trim removed 9 bases at V and 1 base at J, leaving 10 bases unmatched. The CDR3 DNA reads as TGTGCCACGAGAAAAACGGGACAGGATAACTATGGCTACACCTTC. As protein: CATRKTGQDNYGYTF.

This clone has a handful of counts. The chain combines TRBV18 with TRBJ1-1; unclear D gene. Germline loops: CDR1 KGHSH, CDR2 LQKENI. Trimming left V 0 bases short and J 0 bases short, with 11 bases between. The CDR3 runs 16 residues. CDR3 bases: TGTGCCAGCTCACCACCGTCAGATTACATGAACACTGAAGCTTTCTTT. Its translation: CASSPPSDYMNTEAFF.

The gene calls are TRBV30 and TRBJ1-1; D is unresolved. V lost 1 base and J 7 bases, leaving 7 bases between the germline ends. Looked up from germline, CDR1 is GTSNPN and CDR2 is SVGIG (reference sequence). CDR3 length equals 11 residues. DNA for the CDR3: TGTGCCTGGAGTGCCATCGGTGAAGCTTTCTTT. Translated, it gives CAWSAIGEAFF.

The V and J genes are TRBV11-2 and TRBJ2-3, with D uncertain. V was pared by 0 bases and J by 0 bases, with 4 bases between. CDR1 is SGHAT, CDR2 FQNNGV, per germline. CDR3 length equals 14 residues. CDR3 coding DNA: TGTGCCAGCAGCTTAGAGGGCAGCACAGATACGCAGTATTTT. This gives the protein CASSLEGSTDTQYF.

V usage is TRBV3-1 (or the pseudogene TRBV3-2) and J usage is TRBJ1-1; D unresolved. Germline V gives CDR1 LGHDT, CDR2 YNNKEL (reference sequence). The CDR3 has 11 amino acids. The germline V and J ends were trimmed by 1 base and 11 bases, with 8 bases remaining between them. CDR3 protein: CASSQGVWAFF. The CDR3 nucleotides read TGTGCCAGCAGCCAAGGGGTATGGGCTTTCTTT.

V gene TRBV12-5 combines with J gene TRBJ1-5; perhaps TRBD1 as D (5 bases). The V end lost 1 base, the J end lost 7 bases, and 20 bases lay between the germline ends. The CDR3 sequence is 17 residues long. Germline values: CDR1 LGHNT, CDR2 FRNRAP. The CDR3 sequence is CASGLAAGTGREQPQHF. DNA of the CDR3: TGTGCTAGTGGTTTGGCCGCCGGGACGGGGCGGGAGCAGCCCCAGCATTTT.

The chain has TRBV30 and TRBJ2-1, with 10 bases aligning to TRBD2. V shed 0 bases and J 9 bases; nucleotides not matched to a gene: 5. Germline V gene lookup returns CDR1 GTSNPN and CDR2 SVGIG (reference sequence). The CDR3 is made up of 14 amino acids. CDR3 bases: TGTGCCTGGAGTGTTTCTAGCGGGAGTTTTGAGCAGTTCTTC. Amino acid sequence: CAWSVSSGSFEQFF.

This clone was detected only once. The rearrangement uses TRBV11-2 and TRBJ2-1; TRBD1 agrees at 11 bases. J gave up 4 bases and V 3 bases, and 5 bases lay outside the gene matches. There are 16 residues in the CDR3. CDR1 is SGHAT, CDR2 FQNNGV, per germline. In nucleotides, the CDR3 is TGTGCCAGCAGCTTGATAGGGACAGGGGGTTACAATGAGCAGTTCTTC. Protein product: CASSLIGTGGYNEQFF.